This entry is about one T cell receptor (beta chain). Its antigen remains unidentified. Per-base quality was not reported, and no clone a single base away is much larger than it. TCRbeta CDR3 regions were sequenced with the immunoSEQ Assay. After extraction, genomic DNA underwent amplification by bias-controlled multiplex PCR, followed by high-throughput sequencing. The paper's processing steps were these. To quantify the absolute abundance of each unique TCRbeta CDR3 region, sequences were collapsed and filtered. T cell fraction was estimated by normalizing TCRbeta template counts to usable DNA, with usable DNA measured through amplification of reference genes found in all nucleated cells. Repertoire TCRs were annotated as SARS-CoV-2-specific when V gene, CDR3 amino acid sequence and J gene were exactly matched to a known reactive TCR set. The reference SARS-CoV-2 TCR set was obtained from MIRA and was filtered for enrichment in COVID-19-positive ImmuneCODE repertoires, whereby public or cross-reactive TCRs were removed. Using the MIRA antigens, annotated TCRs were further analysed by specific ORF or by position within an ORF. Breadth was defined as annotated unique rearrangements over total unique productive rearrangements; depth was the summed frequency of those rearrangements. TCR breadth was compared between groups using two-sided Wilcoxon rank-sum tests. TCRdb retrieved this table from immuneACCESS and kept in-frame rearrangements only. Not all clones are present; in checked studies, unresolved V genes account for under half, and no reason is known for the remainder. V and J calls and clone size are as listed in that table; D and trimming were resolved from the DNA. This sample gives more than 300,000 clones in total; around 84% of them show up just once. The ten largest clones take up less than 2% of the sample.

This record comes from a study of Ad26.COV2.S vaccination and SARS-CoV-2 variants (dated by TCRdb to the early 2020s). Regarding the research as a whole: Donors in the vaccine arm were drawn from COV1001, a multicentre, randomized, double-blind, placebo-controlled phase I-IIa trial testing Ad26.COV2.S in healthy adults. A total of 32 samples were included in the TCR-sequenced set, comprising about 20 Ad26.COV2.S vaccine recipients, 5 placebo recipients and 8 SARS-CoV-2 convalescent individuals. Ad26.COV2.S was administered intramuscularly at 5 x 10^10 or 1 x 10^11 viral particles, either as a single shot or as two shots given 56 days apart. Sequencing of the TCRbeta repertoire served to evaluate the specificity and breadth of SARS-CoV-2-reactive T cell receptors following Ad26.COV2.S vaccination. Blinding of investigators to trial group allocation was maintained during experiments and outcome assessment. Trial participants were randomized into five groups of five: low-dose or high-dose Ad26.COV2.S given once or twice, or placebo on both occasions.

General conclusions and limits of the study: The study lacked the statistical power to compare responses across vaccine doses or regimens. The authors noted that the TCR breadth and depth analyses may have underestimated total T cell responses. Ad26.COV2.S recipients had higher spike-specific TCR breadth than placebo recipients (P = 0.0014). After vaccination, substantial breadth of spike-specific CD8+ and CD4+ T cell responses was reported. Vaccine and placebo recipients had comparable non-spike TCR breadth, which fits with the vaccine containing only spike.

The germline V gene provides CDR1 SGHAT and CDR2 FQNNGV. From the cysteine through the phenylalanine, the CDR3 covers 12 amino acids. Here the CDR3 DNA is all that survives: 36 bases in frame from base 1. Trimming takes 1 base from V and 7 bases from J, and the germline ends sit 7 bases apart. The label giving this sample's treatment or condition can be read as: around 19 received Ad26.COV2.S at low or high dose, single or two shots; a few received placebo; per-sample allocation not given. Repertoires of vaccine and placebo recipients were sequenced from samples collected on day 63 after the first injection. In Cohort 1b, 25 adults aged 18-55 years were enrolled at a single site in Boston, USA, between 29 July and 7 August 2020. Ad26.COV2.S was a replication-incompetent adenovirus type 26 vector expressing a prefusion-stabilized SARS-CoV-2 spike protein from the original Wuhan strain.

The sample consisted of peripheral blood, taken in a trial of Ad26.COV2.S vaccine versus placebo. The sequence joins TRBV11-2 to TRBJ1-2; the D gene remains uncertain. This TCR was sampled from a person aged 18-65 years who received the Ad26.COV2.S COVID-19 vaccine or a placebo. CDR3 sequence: CASSLAGGGYTF. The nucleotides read TGTGCCAGCAGCTTAGCGGGTGGTGGCTACACCTTC.